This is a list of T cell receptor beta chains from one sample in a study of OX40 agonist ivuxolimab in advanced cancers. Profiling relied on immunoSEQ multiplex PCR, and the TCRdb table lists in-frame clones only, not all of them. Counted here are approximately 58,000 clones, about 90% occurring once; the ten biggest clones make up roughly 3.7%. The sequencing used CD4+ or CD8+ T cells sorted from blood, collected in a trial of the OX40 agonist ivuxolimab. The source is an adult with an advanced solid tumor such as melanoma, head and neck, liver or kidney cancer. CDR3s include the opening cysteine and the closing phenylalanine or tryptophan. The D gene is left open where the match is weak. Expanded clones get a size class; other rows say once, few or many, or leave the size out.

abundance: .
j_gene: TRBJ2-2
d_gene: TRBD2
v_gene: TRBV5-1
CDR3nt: TGCGCCAGCAGCTTCGGCGGGAGCTGGTCAGGGGAGCTGTTTTTT
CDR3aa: CASSFGGSWSGELFF

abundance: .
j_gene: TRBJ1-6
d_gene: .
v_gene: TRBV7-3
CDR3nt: TGTGCCAGCAGTGAAACCCGGCAGGGTAATTCACCCCTCCACTTT
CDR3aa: CASSETRQGNSPLHF

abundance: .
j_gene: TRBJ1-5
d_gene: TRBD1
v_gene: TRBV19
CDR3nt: TGTGCCAGTAGTAACCGGGGGACAGCCCAGAGAAGGGGTCCCCAGCATTTT
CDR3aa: CASSNRGTAQRRGPQHF

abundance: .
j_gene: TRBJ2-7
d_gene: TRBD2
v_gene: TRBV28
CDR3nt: TGTGCCAGCAGTCCATTAGCGGGAGGCCATCCCTACGAGCAGTACTTC
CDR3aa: CASSPLAGGHPYEQYF

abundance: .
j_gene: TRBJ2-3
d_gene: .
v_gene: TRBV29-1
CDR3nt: TGCAGCGAACAGACAGCAGATACGCAGTATTTT
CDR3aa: CSEQTADTQYF

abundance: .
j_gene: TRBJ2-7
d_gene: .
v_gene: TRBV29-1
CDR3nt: TGCAGCGTCAGGACAGCCGAAGCCTACGAGCAGTACTTC
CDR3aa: CSVRTAEAYEQYF

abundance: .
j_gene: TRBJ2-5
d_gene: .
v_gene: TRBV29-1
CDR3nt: TGCAGCGTTGTAACCGGACTCCACCAAGAGACCCAGTACTTC
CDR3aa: CSVVTGLHQETQYF

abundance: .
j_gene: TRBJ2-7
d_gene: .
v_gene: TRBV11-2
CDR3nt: TGTGCCAGCAGCTCCCAGACTCCAGGCGAGCAGTACTTC
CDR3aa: CASSSQTPGEQYF

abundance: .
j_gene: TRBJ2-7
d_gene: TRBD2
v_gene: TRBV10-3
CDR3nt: TGTGCCATCAGTGAGGGGCTAGCGGGAGACGAGCAGTACTTC
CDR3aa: CAISEGLAGDEQYF

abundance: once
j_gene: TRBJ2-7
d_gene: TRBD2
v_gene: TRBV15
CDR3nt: TGTGCCACCAGCAGCGGACTAGACTCCTACGAGCAGTACTTC
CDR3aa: CATSSGLDSYEQYF

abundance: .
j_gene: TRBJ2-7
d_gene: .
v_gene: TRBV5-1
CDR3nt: TGCGCCAGCAGCTTGGATCCAGATTCCTACGAGCAGTACTTC
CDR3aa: CASSLDPDSYEQYF

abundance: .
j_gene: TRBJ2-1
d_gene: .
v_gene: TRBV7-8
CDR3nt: TGTGCCAGCAGCCCTCATTCCCAGACTTTAAGCTCCTACAATGAGCAGTTCTTC
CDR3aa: CASSPHSQTLSSYNEQFF

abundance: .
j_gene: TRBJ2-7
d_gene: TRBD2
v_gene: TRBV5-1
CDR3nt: TGCGCCAGCAGCTTAGGCCCCGGGACTAGCGGGAGTTTGATTTCCTTC
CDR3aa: CASSLGPGTSGSLISF

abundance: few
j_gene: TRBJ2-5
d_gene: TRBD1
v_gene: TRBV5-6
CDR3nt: TGTGCCAGCAGCACCGGGACAGGGGTACGCGAGACCCAGTACTTC
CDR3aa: CASSTGTGVRETQYF

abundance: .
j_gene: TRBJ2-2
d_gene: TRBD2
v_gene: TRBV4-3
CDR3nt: TGCGCCAGCAGCCAAGATTTTAGCGGGAGGGCCTCCGGGGAGCTGTTTTTT
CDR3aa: CASSQDFSGRASGELFF

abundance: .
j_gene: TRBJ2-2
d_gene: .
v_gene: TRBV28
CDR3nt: TGTGCCAGCCGACTCCCCGCAGGGCACACCGGGGAGCTGTTTTTT
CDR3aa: CASRLPAGHTGELFF

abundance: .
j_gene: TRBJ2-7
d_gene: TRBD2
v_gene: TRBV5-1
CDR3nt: TGCGCCAGCAGCCCACTGACTAGCGGAGGCTACGAGCAGTACTTC
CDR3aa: CASSPLTSGGYEQYF

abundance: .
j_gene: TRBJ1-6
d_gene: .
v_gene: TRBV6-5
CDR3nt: TGTGCCAGCAGTTACTTTGGCCAGGGGTATAATTCACCCCTCCACTTT
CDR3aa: CASSYFGQGYNSPLHF

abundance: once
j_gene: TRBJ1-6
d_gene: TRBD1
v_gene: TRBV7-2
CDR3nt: TGTGCCAGCAGCGCCCGGACAGGAAATTCACCCCTCCACTTT
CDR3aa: CASSARTGNSPLHF

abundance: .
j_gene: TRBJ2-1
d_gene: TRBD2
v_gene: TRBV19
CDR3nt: TGTGCCAGTAGTCCGGGACTAGCGGGGCAATTCTACAATGAGCAGTTCTTC
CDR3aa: CASSPGLAGQFYNEQFF

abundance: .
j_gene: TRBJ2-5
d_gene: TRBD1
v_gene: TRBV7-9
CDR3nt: TGTGCCAGCAGCTTAGGACAGGGGGAGACCCAGTACTTC
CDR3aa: CASSLGQGETQYF

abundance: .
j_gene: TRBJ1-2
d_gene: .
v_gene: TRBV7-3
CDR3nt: TGTGCCAGCAGCTTAGGGGACGGTTCTAACTATGGCTACACCTTC
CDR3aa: CASSLGDGSNYGYTF

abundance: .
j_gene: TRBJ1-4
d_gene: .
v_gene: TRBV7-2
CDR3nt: TGTGCCAGCAGCTTAGAGTACAGTAAACTGTTTTTT
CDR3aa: CASSLEYSKLFF

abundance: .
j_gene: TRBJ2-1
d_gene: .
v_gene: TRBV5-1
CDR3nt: TGCGCCAGCAGCTTAAGTAGGACTCAGTTCTTC
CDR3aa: CASSLSRTQFF

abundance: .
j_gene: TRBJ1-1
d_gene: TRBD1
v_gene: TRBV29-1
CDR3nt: TGCAGCGGGACAGGCCAGTTTAACACTGAAGCTTTCTTT
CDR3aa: CSGTGQFNTEAFF

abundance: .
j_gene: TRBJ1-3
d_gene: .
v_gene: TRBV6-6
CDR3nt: TGTGCCAGCAGCCCAGGGAGTGGGGGAGACACCATATATTTT
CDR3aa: CASSPGSGGDTIYF

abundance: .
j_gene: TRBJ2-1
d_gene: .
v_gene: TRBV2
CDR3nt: TGTGCCAGCAGTGAACGTCTGTACAATGAGCAGTTCTTC
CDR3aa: CASSERLYNEQFF

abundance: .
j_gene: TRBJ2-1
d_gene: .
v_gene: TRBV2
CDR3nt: TGTGCCAGCAGTGAAACGGGACCCTACAATGAGCAGTTCTTC
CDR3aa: CASSETGPYNEQFF

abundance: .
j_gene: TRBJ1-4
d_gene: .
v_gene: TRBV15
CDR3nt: TGTGCCACCAGCAGAGATCTAGGGACCGCAACTAATGAAAAACTGTTTTTT
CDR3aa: CATSRDLGTATNEKLFF

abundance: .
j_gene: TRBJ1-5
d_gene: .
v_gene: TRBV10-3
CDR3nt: TGTGCCATCAGCCCAACCGGGACAAACGATCAGCCCCAGCATTTT
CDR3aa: CAISPTGTNDQPQHF

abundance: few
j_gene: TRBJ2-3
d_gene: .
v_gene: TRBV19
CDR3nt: TGTGCCAGTAGTATGTTGGGGCATACGCAGTATTTT
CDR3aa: CASSMLGHTQYF

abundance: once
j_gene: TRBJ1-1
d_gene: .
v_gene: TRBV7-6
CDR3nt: TGTGCCAGCAGCCGCAGTAGCGATGGCACTGAAGCTTTCTTT
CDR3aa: CASSRSSDGTEAFF

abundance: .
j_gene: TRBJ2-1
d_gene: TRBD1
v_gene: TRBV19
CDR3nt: TGTGCCAGTAGTGGCGGGACAGGGTACAATGAGCAGTTCTTC
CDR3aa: CASSGGTGYNEQFF

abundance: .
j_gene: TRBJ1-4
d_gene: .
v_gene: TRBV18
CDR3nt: TGTGCCAGCTCACTTCACCGGGAGACTAATGAAAAACTGTTTTTT
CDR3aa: CASSLHRETNEKLFF

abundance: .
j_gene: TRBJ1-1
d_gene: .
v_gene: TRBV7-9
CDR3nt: TGTGCCAGCAGCCGTAAGGGCACTGAAGCTTTCTTT
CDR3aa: CASSRKGTEAFF

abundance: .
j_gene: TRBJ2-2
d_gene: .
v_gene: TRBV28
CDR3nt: TGTGCCAGCAGCGTCGGGACTTTTAACACCGGGGAGCTGTTTTTT
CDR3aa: CASSVGTFNTGELFF

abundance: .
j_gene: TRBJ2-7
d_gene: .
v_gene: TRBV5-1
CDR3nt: TGCGCCAGCAGCCAGGCAGGAGGGAGCTACTACGAGCAGTACTTC
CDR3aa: CASSQAGGSYYEQYF